A single sample gave rise to the 12 T cell receptor beta chains below, sequenced in a study of blood T cell repertoires in COVID-19. Produced via immunoSEQ multiplex PCR; TCRdb's table is partial and in-frame only. The sample has approximately 110,000 clones; 55% to 75% are singletons. The source material was peripheral blood. The receptors stem from a human donor with acute or convalescent COVID-19. The donor label of this sample is uncertain.

The gene calls are TRBV30 and TRBJ1-5; TRBD1 aligns across 12 bases. V was clipped by 1 base and J by 16 bases; unmatched bases: 5. This CDR3 is built from 12 residues. Per germline, CDR1 GTSNPN and CDR2 SVGIG (reference sequence). Here the CDR3 DNA reads TGTGCCTGGAGTGGGGACAGGGGGCCCCCACATTTT. Translating gives CAWSGDRGPPHF. Filled out from reference TRBV30 and TRBJ1-5, the complete variable domain reads SQTIHQWPATLVQPVGSPLSLECTVEGTSNPNLYWYRQAAGRGLQLLFYSVGIGQISSEVPQNLSASRPQDRQFILSSKKLLLSDSGFYLCAWSGDRGPPHFGDGTRLSIL.

This clone was observed a handful of times. This chain uses TRBV7-8 with TRBJ1-4; 7 nucleotides agree with TRBD1. Germline loops: CDR1 SGHVS, CDR2 FQNEAQ. V was pared by 5 bases and J by 4 bases, with 7 bases of the junction left unmatched. The CDR3 totals 15 residues. CDR3 region: CASSTSGQFNEKLFF. CDR3 DNA sequence: TGTGCCAGCAGCACCTCGGGACAGTTTAATGAAAAACTGTTTTTT.

The chain recombines TRBV5-4 with TRBJ1-3, with D maybe TRBD1 (5 bases). The germline V gene encodes CDR1 SGHNT and CDR2 YYREEE (reference sequence). The length of the CDR3 is 18 residues. With 0 bases removed from V and 0 bases from J, the gap between germline ends came to 16 bases. CDR3 protein: CASSLGGGHSLSGNTIYF. The CDR3, as DNA: TGTGCCAGCAGCTTGGGCGGCGGACACTCACTCTCTGGAAACACCATATATTTT.

V usage is TRBV6-5 and J usage is TRBJ1-5; maybe TRBD1 (6 bases). Trimming took off 6 bases at V and 6 bases at J, with 12 bases between the two ends. CDR1 is MNHEY, CDR2 SVGAGI, per germline. This CDR3 spans 13 amino acids. The CDR3 bases are TGTGCCAGCAGCTGGACAGAAGGTCAGCCCCAGCATTTT. Its translation is CASSWTEGQPQHF.

The J gene is TRBJ2-3, the V gene TRBV5-4; TRBD2 is a possible D gene (6 bases). The V gene's germline CDR1 is SGHNT and CDR2 YYREEE (reference sequence). This CDR3 has 15 amino acids. The V and J ends lost 0 bases and 2 bases respectively, with 10 bases between them. CDR3 in DNA: TGTGCCAGCAGCTTGGAGGGACTCGTCACAGATACGCAGTATTTT. It is translated as CASSLEGLVTDTQYF.

The V call is TRBV5-1, the J call TRBJ2-6; 10 positions match TRBD1. Trimming removed 3 bases from V and 6 bases from J; junction bases left unmatched: 3. CDR1 is SGHRS and CDR2 is YFSETQ in the germline V gene. This CDR3 contains 15 residues. In DNA form, the CDR3 reads TGCGCCAGCAGCTGGGACAGGGGAATGGCCAACGTCCTGACTTTC. It translates to CASSWDRGMANVLTF.

This clone turned up a few times. V is TRBV6-5 and J is TRBJ1-2, with D uncertain. The germline V and J ends were trimmed by 6 bases and 8 bases, with 13 bases remaining between them. The CDR3 extends over 12 amino acids. From germline, CDR1 is MNHEY and CDR2 SVGAGI. CDR3 residues: CASSLPHGGYTF. In DNA form, the CDR3 reads TGTGCCAGCAGCTTGCCACACGGGGGCTACACCTTC.

The gene calls are TRBV18 and TRBJ2-1; 7 bases are a match to TRBD1. V lost 3 bases and J lost 1; bases outside the gene matches: 6. The CDR3 covers 16 residues. Germline-derived CDR1 and CDR2 are KGHSH and LQKENI. The CDR3 loop reads CASSPRQGISYNEQFF. DNA of the CDR3: TGTGCCAGCTCACCCCGACAGGGTATTTCCTACAATGAGCAGTTCTTC.

J is TRBJ2-7 and V is TRBV2; 8 positions agree with TRBD2. The CDR3 is made up of 13 amino acids. Germline CDR1 SNHLY, CDR2 FYNNEI. J lost 0 bases, V lost 6 bases, and 1 base had no gene match. As DNA, the CDR3 is TGTGCCAGCAGGGCGGGGGGCTCCTACGAGCAGTACGTC. The encoded protein is CASRAGGSYEQYV.

This rearrangement joins TRBV2 to TRBJ1-5; 9 positions match TRBD1. The CDR3 runs to 17 residues. After removal of 5 bases from V and 0 bases from J, the junction contained 8 bases not matched to a gene. Germline lookup yields CDR1 SNHLY and CDR2 FYNNEI. The CDR3 nucleotides are TGTGCCAGCAGTTTACAGGGGGCGCCTGGTAGCAATCAGCCCCAGCATTTT. Translating it yields CASSLQGAPGSNQPQHF.

This clone was recorded once. This CDR3 is CASSEGTGINEKLFF. As DNA, the CDR3 is TGTGCCAGCAGTGAAGGGACAGGGATTAATGAAAAACTGTTTTTT. This chain links TRBV2 with TRBJ1-4; TRBD1 agrees at 8 bases. Germline CDR1 reads SNHLY; CDR2 reads FYNNEI. J lost 4 bases, V lost 1 base, and 2 bases had no gene match. This CDR3 is 15 amino acids long. Full variable domain (outside the CDR3, taken from reference TRBV2 and TRBJ1-4): EPEVTQTPSHQVTQMGQEVILRCVPISNHLYFYWYRQILGQKVEFLVSFYNNEISEKSEIFDDQFSVERPDGSNFTLKIRSTKLEDSAMYFCASSEGTGINEKLFFGSGTQLSVL.

The V call is TRBV2, the J call TRBJ2-4, with D perhaps matching TRBD2 (5 bases). The germline V gene encodes CDR1 SNHLY and CDR2 FYNNEI. There are 15 residues in the CDR3. The ends were cut back, 4 bases at V and 3 bases at J, with 13 bases in the middle. CDR3 DNA: TGTGCCAGCAGTGGAGGGTATATTGACAAAAACATTCAGTACTTC. Translation: CASSGGYIDKNIQYF.